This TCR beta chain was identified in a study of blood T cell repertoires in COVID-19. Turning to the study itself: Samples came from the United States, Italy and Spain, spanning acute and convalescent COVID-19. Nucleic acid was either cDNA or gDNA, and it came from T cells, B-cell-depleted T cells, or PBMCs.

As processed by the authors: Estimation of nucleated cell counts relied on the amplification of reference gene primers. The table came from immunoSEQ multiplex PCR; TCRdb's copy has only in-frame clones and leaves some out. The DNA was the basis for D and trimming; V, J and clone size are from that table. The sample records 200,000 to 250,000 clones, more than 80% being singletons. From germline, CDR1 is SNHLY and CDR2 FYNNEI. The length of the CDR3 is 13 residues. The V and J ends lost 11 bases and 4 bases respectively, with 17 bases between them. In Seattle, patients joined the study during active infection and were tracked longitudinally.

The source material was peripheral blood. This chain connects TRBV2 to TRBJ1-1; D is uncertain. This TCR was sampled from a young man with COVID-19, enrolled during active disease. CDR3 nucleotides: TGTGCCTCCTACCGGGAGCAAGGCACTGAAGCTTTCTTT. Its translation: CASYREQGTEAFF.